The clone carrying this T cell receptor beta chain was seen a handful of times. The time point here: sample taken at primary tumor resection. The data were taken from a study of spatial heterogeneity in lung cancer. MiXCR was run by TCRdb on the 5' RACE reads, yielding one entry per CDR3 protein. The data hold around 11,000 distinct CDR3 sequences, with about 6% observed a single time. The CDR3 is made up of 13 amino acids. The germline V gene has CDR1 DFQATT and CDR2 SNEGSKA (reference sequence). Trimming at V came to 2 bases and at J to 3 bases, leaving 1 base not matched to a gene. V and J are TRBV20-1 and TRBJ1-2; 9 bases agree with TRBD1. This TCR derives from a male donor with early-stage non-small cell lung cancer. The sequenced sample was PBMCs, obtained at surgery. CDR3: CSARRTGDYGYTF. Here the CDR3 DNA reads TGCAGTGCTAGAAGGACAGGGGACTATGGCTACACCTTC.